The 28 T cell receptor beta chains below come from one sample, sequenced in a study of blood T cell repertoires in COVID-19. Sequencing was performed with immunoSEQ multiplex PCR; in TCRdb, only in-frame clones are kept and a portion is missing. The table shows a few hundred thousand clones, with approximately 89% occurring only once. Material: PBMCs or T cells enriched from blood (not recorded which). The receptors were sampled from a man in his thirties or forties who had recovered from COVID-19.

A remark on this clone: Other nucleotide sequences in the sample specify the same CDR3. The genes are TRBV6-2 or TRBV6-3 and TRBJ1-2; D not certain. This CDR3 spans 11 amino acids. V was cut by 3 bases and J by 6 bases, with 5 bases left in between. Looked up from germline, CDR1 is MNHEY and CDR2 is SVGEGT. The CDR3 region is CASSYLHGYTF. The CDR3 DNA reads as TGTGCCAGCAGTTATCTACATGGCTACACCTTC.

The chain has TRBV27 and TRBJ1-2, with 8 bases identical to TRBD1. Losses at the gene ends were 5 bases for V and 2 bases for J; bases not matched to a gene: 7. This CDR3 spans 15 amino acids. CDR1 is MNHEY and CDR2 is SMNVEV in the germline V gene (reference sequence). This CDR3 is CASSPRTGPNYGYTF. As DNA, the CDR3 is TGTGCCAGCAGTCCCAGGACAGGGCCCAACTATGGCTACACCTTC.

The chain combines TRBV24-1 with TRBJ2-1; 10 bases agree with TRBD1. Germline trimming cut 4 bases from V and 6 bases from J; bases unmatched to any gene: 8. The CDR3 is made up of 16 amino acids. Per the germline V gene, CDR1 is KGHDR and CDR2 is SFDVKD. The CDR3 nucleotides read TGTGCCACCAGTGACCCGGGACAGGGGAGTTTCAATGAGCAGTTCTTC. It specifies CATSDPGQGSFNEQFF.

V is TRBV12-3 or TRBV12-4 and J is TRBJ2-2, with a weak D call TRBD2 (6 bases). This CDR3 spans 13 amino acids. V shed 6 bases and J shed 5 bases, with 10 bases lying between them. The CDR3 nucleotides read TGTGCCAGCAGGCCAAGCGGGACCGGGGAGCTGTTTTTT. It specifies CASRPSGTGELFF.

The chain joins TRBV13 to TRBJ1-3; TRBD1 might be the D (5 bases). CDR3 length equals 16 residues. Trimming shortened V by 4 bases and J by 0 bases, and 13 bases separated the two germline ends. Per germline, CDR1 PRHDT and CDR2 FYEKMQ (reference sequence). The CDR3 loop is CASSSLTDLSGNTIYF. The CDR3, as DNA: TGTGCCAGCAGCTCCTTGACAGATCTCTCTGGAAACACCATATATTTT.

The chain uses TRBV4-1 and TRBJ2-6; D call uncertain. The V gene lost 0 bases and the J gene lost 4 bases, with 13 bases spanning the gap. Germline-derived CDR1 and CDR2 are MGHRA and YSYEKL. CDR3 length: 17 amino acids. The DNA of the CDR3 is TGCGCCAGCAGCCAAGATCTGGCTGCCTTAGGGGCCAACGTCCTGACTTTC. Its protein is CASSQDLAALGANVLTF.

The chain couples TRBV4-2 to TRBJ1-5; 7 bases align to TRBD1. This CDR3 has 14 residues. CDR1 is LGHNA and CDR2 is YNFKEQ in the germline V gene. Unmatched junction bases numbered 0, after V lost 0 bases and J lost 4 bases. The CDR3 loop reads CASSQEQGNQPQHF. The CDR3 coding sequence is TGTGCCAGCAGCCAAGAACAGGGGAATCAGCCCCAGCATTTT.

This chain links TRBV10-3 with TRBJ2-5, with TRBD2 identical over 9 bases. Germline CDR1 is ENHRY and CDR2 is SYGVKD. The CDR3 is 16 residues long. The V segment lost 10 bases and the J segment 4 bases; nucleotides outside the gene matches: 16. The CDR3 DNA follows: TGTGCCACCGCGGGGGGCGGGGGGGCCAGAGGAGAGACCCAGTACTTC. This gives the protein CATAGGGGARGETQYF.

The CDR3, as DNA: TGTGCCAGCAGCTGGGCAAGAATAGAGACCCAGTACTTC. Protein product: CASSWARIETQYF. V and J are TRBV7-8 and TRBJ2-5; D ambiguous. The germline V gene encodes CDR1 SGHVS and CDR2 FQNEAQ. Between the trimmed V and J ends, which lost 4 bases and 4 bases, there was a span of 10 bases. CDR3 size: 13 residues.

The rearrangement links TRBV4-2 to TRBJ2-7; TRBD2 might be the D (5 bases). Trimming pared 2 bases from V and 3 bases from J, leaving 11 bases between. Germline values: CDR1 LGHNA, CDR2 YNFKEQ. The CDR3 runs to 14 residues. The CDR3 nucleotides are TGTGCCAGCAGCCAAAGTTCCGGGAACTACGAGCAGTACTTC. Protein: CASSQSSGNYEQYF.

This clone showed up just once. The V call is TRBV6-2 or TRBV6-3, the J call TRBJ2-5; D is possibly TRBD2 (5 bases). CDR1 is MNHEY and CDR2 is SVGEGT in the germline V gene. Trimming took 6 bases from V and 3 from J, leaving 14 bases between them. This CDR3 has 14 residues. Here the CDR3 reads CASSDTFSEETQYF. The CDR3 DNA sequence: TGTGCCAGCAGCGACACCTTTAGCGAAGAGACCCAGTACTTC.

This sequence joins TRBV11-2 and TRBJ2-7; 10 nucleotides match TRBD1. Trimming took 5 bases from V and 6 from J; bases not matched to a gene: 13. The CDR3 has 16 amino acids. Germline V lookup: CDR1 SGHAT, CDR2 FQNNGV. CDR3 protein: CASSQSTGGYLVEQYF. Here the CDR3 DNA reads TGTGCCAGCAGCCAATCGACAGGGGGCTACCTGGTCGAGCAGTACTTC.

This clone came up once. The CDR3 sequence is CASSLQGLGVMEQYF. The DNA of the CDR3 is TGTGCCAGCAGCTTACAGGGACTTGGGGTAATGGAGCAGTACTTC. This rearrangement joins TRBV7-9 to TRBJ2-7, with a weak D call TRBD2 (6 bases). Trimming cost V 2 bases and J 7 bases, with 18 bases left between them. From germline, CDR1 is SEHNR and CDR2 FQNEAQ (reference sequence). This CDR3 contains 15 residues. The variable domain in full, completed from reference TRBV7-9 and TRBJ2-7, reads DTGVSQNPRHKITKRGQNVTFRCDPISEHNRLYWYRQTLGQGPEFLTYFQNEAQLEKSRLLSDRFSAERPKGSFSTLEIQRTEQGDSAMYLCASSLQGLGVMEQYFGPGTRLTVT.

The rearrangement joins TRBV12-3 or TRBV12-4 to TRBJ1-2; D is ambiguous. The CDR3 runs 13 residues. The germline V and J ends were trimmed by 2 bases and 9 bases, with 13 bases remaining between them. CDR3: CASSLYEGASYTF. CDR3 in DNA: TGTGCCAGCAGTTTATACGAGGGTGCTAGCTACACCTTC.

On this clone: The sample carries other DNA sequences with the same CDR3. The CDR3 DNA sequence: TGTGCCAGCAGCCTATCCCAGGGGAACACTGAAGCTTTCTTT. Its protein product is CASSLSQGNTEAFF. The chain is built from TRBV7-9 and TRBJ1-1; D is perhaps TRBD1 (5 bases). Trimming left V 5 bases short and J 1 base short, with 11 bases between. The germline V gene encodes CDR1 SEHNR and CDR2 FQNEAQ (reference sequence). CDR3 size: 14 residues.

The chain employs TRBV2 and TRBJ1-1, with TRBD1 matching over 8 bases. Germline V lookup: CDR1 SNHLY, CDR2 FYNNEI. Trimming removed 8 bases from V and 10 bases from J; junction bases left unmatched: 6. The CDR3 is made up of 11 amino acids. CDR3 protein: CASAWTGRAFF. The CDR3 region has the DNA TGTGCCAGCGCTTGGACAGGGCGAGCTTTCTTT.

The CDR3 nucleotides are TGTGCCAGCAGTTCTGGGGGGGACACTGAAGCTTTCTTT. It codes for CASSSGGDTEAFF. This chain joins TRBV27 and TRBJ1-1; D perhaps matches TRBD1 (5 bases). Germline V gene data show CDR1 as MNHEY and CDR2 as SMNVEV (reference sequence). The ends were cut back, 4 bases at V and 3 bases at J, with 9 bases in the middle. CDR3 size: 13 residues.

V usage is TRBV27 and J usage is TRBJ2-6, with D unclear. This CDR3 contains 15 residues. Germline V gives CDR1 MNHEY, CDR2 SMNVEV (reference sequence). The V and J ends lost 11 bases and 1 base respectively, with 15 bases between them. The CDR3 sequence is CAAQNKRSGANVLTF. The CDR3 DNA is TGTGCCGCGCAAAATAAGCGTTCTGGGGCCAACGTCCTGACTTTC.

The chain is built from TRBV19 and TRBJ1-5; 11 bases are shared with TRBD1. V shed 6 bases and J 6 bases; nucleotides not matched to a gene: 7. This CDR3 comprises 15 residues. In germline, CDR1 is LNHDA, CDR2 SQIVND (reference sequence). This CDR3 is CASSRTGGAGQPQHF. In DNA, the CDR3 is TGTGCCAGTAGCCGGACAGGGGGCGCCGGTCAGCCCCAGCATTTT. Full variable domain (outside the CDR3, taken from reference TRBV19 and TRBJ1-5): DGGITQSPKYLFRKEGQNVTLSCEQNLNHDAMYWYRQDPGQGLRLIYYSQIVNDFQKGDIAEGYSVSREKKESFPLTVTSAQKNPTAFYLCASSRTGGAGQPQHFGDGTRLSIL.

The CDR3 sequence is CASSPFGQGSYGYTF. DNA for the CDR3: TGTGCCAGCAGTCCCTTCGGACAGGGAAGCTATGGCTACACCTTC. V and J are TRBV6-2 or TRBV6-3 and TRBJ1-2; 8 nucleotides match TRBD1. The CDR3 is made up of 15 amino acids. Trimming cost V 5 bases and J 4 bases; bases outside gene matches: 9. The V gene's germline CDR1 is MNHEY and CDR2 SVGEGT.

The V and J genes are TRBV20-1 and TRBJ2-5, with D unresolved. V was pared by 3 bases and J by 5 bases, with 7 bases between. The CDR3 is 11 residues long. Germline CDR1 and CDR2: DFQATT and SNEGSKA (reference sequence). CDR3 DNA: TGCAGTGCTAGGGGCATTGAGACCCAGTACTTC. This gives the protein CSARGIETQYF.

This chain connects TRBV2 to TRBJ2-5; D is uncertain. CDR1 and CDR2 from the germline V gene are SNHLY and FYNNEI. The CDR3 sequence is 13 residues long. Trimming removed 2 bases at V and 2 bases at J, with 6 bases between. CDR3 protein: CASSELDQETQYF. CDR3 nucleotides: TGTGCCAGCAGTGAACTAGATCAAGAGACCCAGTACTTC.

V usage is TRBV12-3 or TRBV12-4 and J usage is TRBJ2-7, with TRBD1 identical over 8 bases. V lost 3 bases to trimming and J lost 4 bases; unmatched junction nucleotides: 2. The CDR3 consists of 13 residues. This CDR3 reads CASSLTGVYEQYF. The CDR3 DNA reads as TGTGCCAGCAGTTTGACAGGGGTTTACGAGCAGTACTTC.

J is TRBJ1-4 and V is TRBV19, with D hard to call. Germline CDR1 and CDR2: LNHDA and SQIVND (reference sequence). The CDR3 covers 13 residues. With 2 bases removed from V and 5 bases from J, the gap between germline ends came to 6 bases. This CDR3 reads CASSIIGNEKLFF. The CDR3 bases are TGTGCCAGTAGTATAATCGGGAATGAAAAACTGTTTTTT.

This clone was picked up one time. V and J are TRBV6-6 and TRBJ2-1; D not certain. Trimming cost V 7 bases and J 8 bases, with 12 bases left between them. Germline values: CDR1 MNHNY, CDR2 SVGAGI (reference sequence). The CDR3 contains 12 residues. The CDR3, as DNA: TGTGCCAGCACTATGAGGAGAGATGAGCAGTTCTTC. It translates to CASTMRRDEQFF.

V gene TRBV24-1 combines with J gene TRBJ2-1; D is unclear. Per germline, CDR1 KGHDR and CDR2 SFDVKD. The CDR3 has 16 residues. The ends were cut back, 5 bases at V and 0 bases at J, with 13 bases in the middle. The CDR3 reads CATSGQGSSSYNEQFF. The DNA for the CDR3 is TGTGCCACCAGTGGACAAGGATCTTCCTCCTACAATGAGCAGTTCTTC.

The gene calls are TRBV18 and TRBJ1-1; TRBD1 matches 9 bases. V shed 2 bases, J shed 8 bases, and the junction held 3 bases outside the gene matches. This CDR3 is 13 amino acids long. CDR1 KGHSH and CDR2 LQKENI come from the germline V gene. CDR3 bases: TGTGCCAGCTCACCAAGGGACAGGGTCGAAGCTTTCTTT. This translates into CASSPRDRVEAFF. Drawing the rest from reference TRBV18 and TRBJ1-1, the complete variable domain is NAGVMQNPRHLVRRRGQEARLRCSPMKGHSHVYWYRQLPEEGLKFMVYLQKENIIDESGMPKERFSAEFPKEGPSILRIQQVVRGDSAAYFCASSPRDRVEAFFGQGTRLTVV.

The V call is TRBV2, the J call TRBJ1-1; D unresolved. This CDR3 region has 13 residues. Germline CDR1 SNHLY, CDR2 FYNNEI. Trimming took 8 bases from V and 7 from J, leaving 17 bases between them. The CDR3: CASVWFEGGEAFF. The CDR3 DNA reads as TGTGCCAGCGTGTGGTTCGAGGGAGGTGAAGCTTTCTTT. The full variable domain, completed using reference TRBV2 and TRBJ1-1, is EPEVTQTPSHQVTQMGQEVILRCVPISNHLYFYWYRQILGQKVEFLVSFYNNEISEKSEIFDDQFSVERPDGSNFTLKIRSTKLEDSAMYFCASVWFEGGEAFFGQGTRLTVV.